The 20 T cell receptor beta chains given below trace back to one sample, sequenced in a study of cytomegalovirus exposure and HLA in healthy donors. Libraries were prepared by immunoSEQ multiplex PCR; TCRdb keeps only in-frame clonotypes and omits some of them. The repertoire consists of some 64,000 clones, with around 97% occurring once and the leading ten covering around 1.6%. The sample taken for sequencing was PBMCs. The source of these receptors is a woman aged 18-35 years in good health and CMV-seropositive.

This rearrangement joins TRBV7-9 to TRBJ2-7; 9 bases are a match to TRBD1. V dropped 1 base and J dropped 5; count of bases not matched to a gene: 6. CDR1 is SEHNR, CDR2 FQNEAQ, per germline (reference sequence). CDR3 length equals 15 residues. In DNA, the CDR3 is TGTGCCAGCAGCTTAGGAACAGGGGGCAGCCACGAGCAGTACTTC. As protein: CASSLGTGGSHEQYF.

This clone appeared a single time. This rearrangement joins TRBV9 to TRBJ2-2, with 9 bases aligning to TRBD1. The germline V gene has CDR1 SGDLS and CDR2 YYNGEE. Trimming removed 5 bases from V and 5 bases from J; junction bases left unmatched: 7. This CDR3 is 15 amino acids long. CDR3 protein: CASSGQGIGTGELFF. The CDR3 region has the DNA TGTGCCAGCAGTGGACAGGGGATAGGGACCGGGGAGCTGTTTTTT.

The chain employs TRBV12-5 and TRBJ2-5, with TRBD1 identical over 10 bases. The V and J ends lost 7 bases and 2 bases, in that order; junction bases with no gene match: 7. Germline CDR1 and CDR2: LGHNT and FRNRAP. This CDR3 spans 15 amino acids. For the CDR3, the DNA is TGTGCTAGTGCCCCGGACAGGGGGTCGCAAGAGACCCAGTACTTC. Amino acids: CASAPDRGSQETQYF.

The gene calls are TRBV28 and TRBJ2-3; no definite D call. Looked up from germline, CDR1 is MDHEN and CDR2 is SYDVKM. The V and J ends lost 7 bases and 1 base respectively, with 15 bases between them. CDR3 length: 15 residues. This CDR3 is CASTPLERRTDTQYF. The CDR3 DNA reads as TGTGCCAGCACCCCCCTCGAGAGGCGCACAGATACGCAGTATTTT.

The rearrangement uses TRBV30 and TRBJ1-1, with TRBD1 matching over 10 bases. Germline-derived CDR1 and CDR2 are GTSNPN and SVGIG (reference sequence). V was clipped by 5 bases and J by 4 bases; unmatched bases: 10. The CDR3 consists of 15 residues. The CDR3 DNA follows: TGTGCCTGGTCTTTTTGGGACAGGGGTGGCACTGAAGCTTTCTTT. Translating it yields CAWSFWDRGGTEAFF.

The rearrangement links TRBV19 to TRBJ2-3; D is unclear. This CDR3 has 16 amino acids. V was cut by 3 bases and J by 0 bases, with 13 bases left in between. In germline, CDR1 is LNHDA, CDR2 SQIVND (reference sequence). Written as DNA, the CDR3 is TGTGCCAGTAGTATCTCTAGGCCCTCTAGCACAGATACGCAGTATTTT. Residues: CASSISRPSSTDTQYF.

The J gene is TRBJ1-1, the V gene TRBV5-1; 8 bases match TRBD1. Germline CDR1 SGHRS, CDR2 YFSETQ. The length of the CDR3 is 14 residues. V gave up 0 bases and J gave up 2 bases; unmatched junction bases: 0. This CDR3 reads CASSLAGGNTEAFF. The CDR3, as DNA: TGCGCCAGCAGCTTGGCAGGGGGCAACACTGAAGCTTTCTTT.

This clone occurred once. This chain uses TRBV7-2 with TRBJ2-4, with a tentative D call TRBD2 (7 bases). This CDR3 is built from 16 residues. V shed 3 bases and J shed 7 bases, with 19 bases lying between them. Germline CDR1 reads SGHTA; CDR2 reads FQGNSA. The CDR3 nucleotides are TGTGCCAGCAGCTTTGATAGGGGGGGGCCAGGGAACATTCAGTACTTC. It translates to CASSFDRGGPGNIQYF.

The CDR3 protein is CASSAGQGYLPEAFF. Here the CDR3 DNA reads TGTGCCAGCAGTGCGGGACAGGGGTATCTCCCTGAAGCTTTCTTT. The chain employs TRBV28 and TRBJ1-1; 10 nucleotides agree with TRBD1. CDR1 MDHEN and CDR2 SYDVKM come from the germline V gene. Trimming cost V 5 bases and J 6 bases; bases outside gene matches: 9. The CDR3 is 15 amino acids.

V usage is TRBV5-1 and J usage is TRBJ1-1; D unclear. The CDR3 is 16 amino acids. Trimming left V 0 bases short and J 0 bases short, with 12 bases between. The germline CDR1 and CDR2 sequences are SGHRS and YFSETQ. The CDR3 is CASSLDSGIMNTEAFF. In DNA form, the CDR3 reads TGCGCCAGCAGCTTGGATTCGGGGATCATGAACACTGAAGCTTTCTTT.

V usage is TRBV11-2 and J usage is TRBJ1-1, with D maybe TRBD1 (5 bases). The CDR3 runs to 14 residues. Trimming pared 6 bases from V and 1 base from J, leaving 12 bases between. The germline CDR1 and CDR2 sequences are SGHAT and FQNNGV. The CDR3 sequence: CASRTGLENTEAFF. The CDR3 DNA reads TGTGCCAGCAGGACGGGACTCGAGAACACTGAAGCTTTCTTT.

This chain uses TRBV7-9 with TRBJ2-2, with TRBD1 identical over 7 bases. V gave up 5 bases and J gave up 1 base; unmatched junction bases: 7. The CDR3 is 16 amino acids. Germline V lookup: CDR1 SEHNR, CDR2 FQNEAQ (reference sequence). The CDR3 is CASSSTGTENTGELFF. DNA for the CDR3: TGTGCCAGCAGCAGTACCGGGACAGAGAACACCGGGGAGCTGTTTTTT.

The CDR3 reads CASSLVRGGFYNEQFF. The CDR3 DNA follows: TGTGCCAGCAGCTTGGTTCGGGGAGGCTTCTACAATGAGCAGTTCTTC. The chain has TRBV5-4 and TRBJ2-1; D might be TRBD2 (6 bases). The CDR3 is made up of 16 amino acids. Germline CDR1 reads SGHNT; CDR2 reads YYREEE (reference sequence). The V end lost 0 bases, the J end lost 3 bases, and 13 bases lay between the germline ends.

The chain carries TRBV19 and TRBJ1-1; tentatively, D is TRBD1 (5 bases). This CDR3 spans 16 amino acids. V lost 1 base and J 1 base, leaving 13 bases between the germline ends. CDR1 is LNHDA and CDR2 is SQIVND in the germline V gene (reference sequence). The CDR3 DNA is TGTGCCAGTAGTATAGTTCCAGGGCGATGGAACACTGAAGCTTTCTTT. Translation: CASSIVPGRWNTEAFF.

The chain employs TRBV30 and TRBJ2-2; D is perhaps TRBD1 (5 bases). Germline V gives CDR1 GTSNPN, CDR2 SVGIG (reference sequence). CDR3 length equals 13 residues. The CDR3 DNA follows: TGTGCAACGAAGGGGCAGGGTTATGGGGAGCTGTTTTTT. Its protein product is CATKGQGYGELFF.

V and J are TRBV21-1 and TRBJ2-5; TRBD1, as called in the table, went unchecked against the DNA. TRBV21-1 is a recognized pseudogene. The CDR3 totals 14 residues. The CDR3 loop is CASSKEQGNETQYF. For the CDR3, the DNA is TGTGCCAGCAGCAAAGAACAGGGAAATGAGACCCAGTACTTC.

The CDR3 spells CASSEVPGSNTEAFF. In DNA, the CDR3 is TGTGCCAGCAGTGAAGTCCCAGGGTCGAACACTGAAGCTTTCTTT. The gene calls are TRBV6-1 and TRBJ1-1; possibly TRBD1 for D (5 bases). Deletions cut 1 base from V and 1 base from J, with 10 bases between. Germline assignment: CDR1 MNHNS and CDR2 SASEGT. CDR3 length equals 15 residues.

CDR3 region: CASSPKGYGYTF. CDR3 in DNA: TGTGCCAGCTCACCAAAGGGGTATGGCTACACCTTC. The rearrangement uses TRBV18 and TRBJ1-2, with D possibly matching TRBD1 (5 bases). Germline CDR1 is KGHSH and CDR2 is LQKENI. The CDR3 is 12 amino acids. Trimming stripped 2 bases from V and 5 bases from J, with 6 bases between.

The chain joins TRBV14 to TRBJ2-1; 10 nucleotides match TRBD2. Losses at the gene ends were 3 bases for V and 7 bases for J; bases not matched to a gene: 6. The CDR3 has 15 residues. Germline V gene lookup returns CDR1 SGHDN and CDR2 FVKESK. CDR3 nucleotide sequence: TGTGCCAGCAGCCATGAGCGGGAGGGCCCGAATGAGCAGTTCTTC. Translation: CASSHEREGPNEQFF.

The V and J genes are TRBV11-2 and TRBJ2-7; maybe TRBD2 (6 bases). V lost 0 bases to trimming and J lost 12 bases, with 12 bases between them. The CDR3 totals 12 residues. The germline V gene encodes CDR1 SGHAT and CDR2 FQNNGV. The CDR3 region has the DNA TGTGCCAGCAGCTTAGAGGAGACTAGTGGGTACTTC. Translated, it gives CASSLEETSGYF. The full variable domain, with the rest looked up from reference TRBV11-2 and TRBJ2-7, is EAGVAQSPRYKIIEKRQSVAFWCNPISGHATLYWYQQILGQGPKLLIQFQNNGVVDDSQLPKDRFSAERLKGVDSTLKIQPAKLEDSAVYLCASSLEETSGYFGPGTRLTVT.